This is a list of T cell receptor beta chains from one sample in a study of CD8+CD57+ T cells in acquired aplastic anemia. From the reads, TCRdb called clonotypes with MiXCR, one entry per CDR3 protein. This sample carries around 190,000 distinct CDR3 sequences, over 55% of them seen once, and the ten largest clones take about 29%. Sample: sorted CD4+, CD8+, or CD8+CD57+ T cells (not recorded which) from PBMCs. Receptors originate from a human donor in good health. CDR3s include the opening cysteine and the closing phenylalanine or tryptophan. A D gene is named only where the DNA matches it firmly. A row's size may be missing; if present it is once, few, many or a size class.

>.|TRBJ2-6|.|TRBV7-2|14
TGTGCCAGCAGCTTAGACCCTGGGGCCAACGTCCTGACTTTC
CASSLDPGANVLTF
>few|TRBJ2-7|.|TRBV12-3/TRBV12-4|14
TGTGCCAGCAGTTTGGGCAGGGGACCCTACGAGCAGTACTTC
CASSLGRGPYEQYF
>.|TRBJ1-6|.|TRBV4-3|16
TGCGCCAGCAGCCAAGATGGCCGGGCAGGGGAATCACCCCTCCACTTT
CASSQDGRAGESPLHF
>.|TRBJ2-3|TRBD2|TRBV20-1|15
TGCAGTGCTAGAGGGGGACTAGCGGGAGTGGATACGCAGTATTTT
CSARGGLAGVDTQYF
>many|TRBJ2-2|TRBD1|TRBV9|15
TGTGCCAGCAGCTTTACAGGGGGGTTAACCGGGGAGCTGTTTTTT
CASSFTGGLTGELFF
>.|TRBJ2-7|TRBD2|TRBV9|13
TGTGCCAGCAGCGTAGATGCGGGAGCCGAGCAGTACTTC
CASSVDAGAEQYF
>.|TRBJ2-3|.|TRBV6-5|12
TGTGCCAGCAGTGCGAAGATAGATACGCAGTATTTT
CASSAKIDTQYF
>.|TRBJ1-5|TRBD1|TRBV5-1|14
TGCGCCAGCAGTTCGGGACAGCCTAATCAGCCCCAGCATTTT
CASSSGQPNQPQHF
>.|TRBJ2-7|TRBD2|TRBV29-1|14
TGCAGCGTAATCGGACTAGCGGGAAGCTACGAGCAGTACTTC
CSVIGLAGSYEQYF
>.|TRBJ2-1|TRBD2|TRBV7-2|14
TGTGCCAGCAGCCGCCGACTAGCGGACAATGAGCAGTTCTTC
CASSRRLADNEQFF
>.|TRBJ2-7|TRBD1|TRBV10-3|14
TGTGCCATCAGAGGGACAGGCGACATCTACGAGCAGTACTTC
CAIRGTGDIYEQYF
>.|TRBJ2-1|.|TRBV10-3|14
TGTGCCATCGGGGTGCAGGTGGGGTACAATGAGCAGTTCTTC
CAIGVQVGYNEQFF
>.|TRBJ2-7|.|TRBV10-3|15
TGTGCCATCAGTGGGGGAGTGAGGGGGTCCTACGAGCAGTACTTC
CAISGGVRGSYEQYF
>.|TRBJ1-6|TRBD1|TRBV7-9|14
TGTGCCAGCAGCTCCCTGGACAGGGGGTTACCCCTCCACTTT
CASSSLDRGLPLHF
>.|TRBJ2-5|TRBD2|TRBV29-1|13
TGCAGCGTTGACGGGGGGGCGGAAGAGACCCAGTACTTC
CSVDGGAEETQYF
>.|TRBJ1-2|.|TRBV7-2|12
TGTGCCAGCAGCTTATCAGGGCCGGCCTACACCTTC
CASSLSGPAYTF
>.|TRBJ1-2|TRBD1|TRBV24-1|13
TGTGCCACCAGTGAGACAGGGTGGAATGGCTACACCTTC
CATSETGWNGYTF
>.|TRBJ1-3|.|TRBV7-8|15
TGTGCCAGCAGCTCCCGAGAGGTCCCTGGAAACACCATATATTTT
CASSSREVPGNTIYF
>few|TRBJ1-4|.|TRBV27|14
TGTGCCAGCAGTTCAACAGGGCCTAATGAAAAACTGTTTTTT
CASSSTGPNEKLFF
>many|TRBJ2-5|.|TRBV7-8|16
TGTGCCAGCAGCTTAGAGGCACGTTTGCCAAGAGAGACCCAGTACTTC
CASSLEARLPRETQYF